This entry lists 2 T cell receptor beta chains sequenced from one sample in a study of blood T cells in healthy people across ages. PCR was performed a second time for 7 to 11 cycles using a sample-barcoded 5' primer and a J-beta primer mix. TCRdb used MiXCR to reprocess the 5' RACE reads, holding one entry per CDR3 protein. This table holds about 930,000 distinct CDR3 sequences, about 28% found once. This same sample was also taken into another study, of T cells of mothers and their children.

The sequenced sample was blood. These receptors were obtained from a woman aged 40 to 50 in good health.

The chain recombines TRBV28 with TRBJ2-7; possible D gene TRBD1, 6 bases. This CDR3 has 15 residues. Between the trimmed V and J ends, which lost 6 bases and 0 bases, there was a span of 15 bases. Germline values: CDR1 MDHEN, CDR2 SYDVKM. CDR3 coding DNA: TGTGCCAGCAGGGGATACAGGGCCAACTCCTACGAGCAGTACTTC. Amino acid sequence: CASRGYRANSYEQYF.

This clonotype was counted at least ten times. The chain joins TRBV5-1 to TRBJ2-6; TRBD1 is a possible D gene (6 bases). Trimming pared 5 bases from V and 0 bases from J, leaving 12 bases between. Germline CDR1 and CDR2: SGHRS and YFSETQ. The CDR3 extends over 16 amino acids. For the CDR3, the DNA is TGCGCCAGCAGTCGGGACATGACCTCTGGGGCCAACGTCCTGACTTTC. Translated, it gives CASSRDMTSGANVLTF.